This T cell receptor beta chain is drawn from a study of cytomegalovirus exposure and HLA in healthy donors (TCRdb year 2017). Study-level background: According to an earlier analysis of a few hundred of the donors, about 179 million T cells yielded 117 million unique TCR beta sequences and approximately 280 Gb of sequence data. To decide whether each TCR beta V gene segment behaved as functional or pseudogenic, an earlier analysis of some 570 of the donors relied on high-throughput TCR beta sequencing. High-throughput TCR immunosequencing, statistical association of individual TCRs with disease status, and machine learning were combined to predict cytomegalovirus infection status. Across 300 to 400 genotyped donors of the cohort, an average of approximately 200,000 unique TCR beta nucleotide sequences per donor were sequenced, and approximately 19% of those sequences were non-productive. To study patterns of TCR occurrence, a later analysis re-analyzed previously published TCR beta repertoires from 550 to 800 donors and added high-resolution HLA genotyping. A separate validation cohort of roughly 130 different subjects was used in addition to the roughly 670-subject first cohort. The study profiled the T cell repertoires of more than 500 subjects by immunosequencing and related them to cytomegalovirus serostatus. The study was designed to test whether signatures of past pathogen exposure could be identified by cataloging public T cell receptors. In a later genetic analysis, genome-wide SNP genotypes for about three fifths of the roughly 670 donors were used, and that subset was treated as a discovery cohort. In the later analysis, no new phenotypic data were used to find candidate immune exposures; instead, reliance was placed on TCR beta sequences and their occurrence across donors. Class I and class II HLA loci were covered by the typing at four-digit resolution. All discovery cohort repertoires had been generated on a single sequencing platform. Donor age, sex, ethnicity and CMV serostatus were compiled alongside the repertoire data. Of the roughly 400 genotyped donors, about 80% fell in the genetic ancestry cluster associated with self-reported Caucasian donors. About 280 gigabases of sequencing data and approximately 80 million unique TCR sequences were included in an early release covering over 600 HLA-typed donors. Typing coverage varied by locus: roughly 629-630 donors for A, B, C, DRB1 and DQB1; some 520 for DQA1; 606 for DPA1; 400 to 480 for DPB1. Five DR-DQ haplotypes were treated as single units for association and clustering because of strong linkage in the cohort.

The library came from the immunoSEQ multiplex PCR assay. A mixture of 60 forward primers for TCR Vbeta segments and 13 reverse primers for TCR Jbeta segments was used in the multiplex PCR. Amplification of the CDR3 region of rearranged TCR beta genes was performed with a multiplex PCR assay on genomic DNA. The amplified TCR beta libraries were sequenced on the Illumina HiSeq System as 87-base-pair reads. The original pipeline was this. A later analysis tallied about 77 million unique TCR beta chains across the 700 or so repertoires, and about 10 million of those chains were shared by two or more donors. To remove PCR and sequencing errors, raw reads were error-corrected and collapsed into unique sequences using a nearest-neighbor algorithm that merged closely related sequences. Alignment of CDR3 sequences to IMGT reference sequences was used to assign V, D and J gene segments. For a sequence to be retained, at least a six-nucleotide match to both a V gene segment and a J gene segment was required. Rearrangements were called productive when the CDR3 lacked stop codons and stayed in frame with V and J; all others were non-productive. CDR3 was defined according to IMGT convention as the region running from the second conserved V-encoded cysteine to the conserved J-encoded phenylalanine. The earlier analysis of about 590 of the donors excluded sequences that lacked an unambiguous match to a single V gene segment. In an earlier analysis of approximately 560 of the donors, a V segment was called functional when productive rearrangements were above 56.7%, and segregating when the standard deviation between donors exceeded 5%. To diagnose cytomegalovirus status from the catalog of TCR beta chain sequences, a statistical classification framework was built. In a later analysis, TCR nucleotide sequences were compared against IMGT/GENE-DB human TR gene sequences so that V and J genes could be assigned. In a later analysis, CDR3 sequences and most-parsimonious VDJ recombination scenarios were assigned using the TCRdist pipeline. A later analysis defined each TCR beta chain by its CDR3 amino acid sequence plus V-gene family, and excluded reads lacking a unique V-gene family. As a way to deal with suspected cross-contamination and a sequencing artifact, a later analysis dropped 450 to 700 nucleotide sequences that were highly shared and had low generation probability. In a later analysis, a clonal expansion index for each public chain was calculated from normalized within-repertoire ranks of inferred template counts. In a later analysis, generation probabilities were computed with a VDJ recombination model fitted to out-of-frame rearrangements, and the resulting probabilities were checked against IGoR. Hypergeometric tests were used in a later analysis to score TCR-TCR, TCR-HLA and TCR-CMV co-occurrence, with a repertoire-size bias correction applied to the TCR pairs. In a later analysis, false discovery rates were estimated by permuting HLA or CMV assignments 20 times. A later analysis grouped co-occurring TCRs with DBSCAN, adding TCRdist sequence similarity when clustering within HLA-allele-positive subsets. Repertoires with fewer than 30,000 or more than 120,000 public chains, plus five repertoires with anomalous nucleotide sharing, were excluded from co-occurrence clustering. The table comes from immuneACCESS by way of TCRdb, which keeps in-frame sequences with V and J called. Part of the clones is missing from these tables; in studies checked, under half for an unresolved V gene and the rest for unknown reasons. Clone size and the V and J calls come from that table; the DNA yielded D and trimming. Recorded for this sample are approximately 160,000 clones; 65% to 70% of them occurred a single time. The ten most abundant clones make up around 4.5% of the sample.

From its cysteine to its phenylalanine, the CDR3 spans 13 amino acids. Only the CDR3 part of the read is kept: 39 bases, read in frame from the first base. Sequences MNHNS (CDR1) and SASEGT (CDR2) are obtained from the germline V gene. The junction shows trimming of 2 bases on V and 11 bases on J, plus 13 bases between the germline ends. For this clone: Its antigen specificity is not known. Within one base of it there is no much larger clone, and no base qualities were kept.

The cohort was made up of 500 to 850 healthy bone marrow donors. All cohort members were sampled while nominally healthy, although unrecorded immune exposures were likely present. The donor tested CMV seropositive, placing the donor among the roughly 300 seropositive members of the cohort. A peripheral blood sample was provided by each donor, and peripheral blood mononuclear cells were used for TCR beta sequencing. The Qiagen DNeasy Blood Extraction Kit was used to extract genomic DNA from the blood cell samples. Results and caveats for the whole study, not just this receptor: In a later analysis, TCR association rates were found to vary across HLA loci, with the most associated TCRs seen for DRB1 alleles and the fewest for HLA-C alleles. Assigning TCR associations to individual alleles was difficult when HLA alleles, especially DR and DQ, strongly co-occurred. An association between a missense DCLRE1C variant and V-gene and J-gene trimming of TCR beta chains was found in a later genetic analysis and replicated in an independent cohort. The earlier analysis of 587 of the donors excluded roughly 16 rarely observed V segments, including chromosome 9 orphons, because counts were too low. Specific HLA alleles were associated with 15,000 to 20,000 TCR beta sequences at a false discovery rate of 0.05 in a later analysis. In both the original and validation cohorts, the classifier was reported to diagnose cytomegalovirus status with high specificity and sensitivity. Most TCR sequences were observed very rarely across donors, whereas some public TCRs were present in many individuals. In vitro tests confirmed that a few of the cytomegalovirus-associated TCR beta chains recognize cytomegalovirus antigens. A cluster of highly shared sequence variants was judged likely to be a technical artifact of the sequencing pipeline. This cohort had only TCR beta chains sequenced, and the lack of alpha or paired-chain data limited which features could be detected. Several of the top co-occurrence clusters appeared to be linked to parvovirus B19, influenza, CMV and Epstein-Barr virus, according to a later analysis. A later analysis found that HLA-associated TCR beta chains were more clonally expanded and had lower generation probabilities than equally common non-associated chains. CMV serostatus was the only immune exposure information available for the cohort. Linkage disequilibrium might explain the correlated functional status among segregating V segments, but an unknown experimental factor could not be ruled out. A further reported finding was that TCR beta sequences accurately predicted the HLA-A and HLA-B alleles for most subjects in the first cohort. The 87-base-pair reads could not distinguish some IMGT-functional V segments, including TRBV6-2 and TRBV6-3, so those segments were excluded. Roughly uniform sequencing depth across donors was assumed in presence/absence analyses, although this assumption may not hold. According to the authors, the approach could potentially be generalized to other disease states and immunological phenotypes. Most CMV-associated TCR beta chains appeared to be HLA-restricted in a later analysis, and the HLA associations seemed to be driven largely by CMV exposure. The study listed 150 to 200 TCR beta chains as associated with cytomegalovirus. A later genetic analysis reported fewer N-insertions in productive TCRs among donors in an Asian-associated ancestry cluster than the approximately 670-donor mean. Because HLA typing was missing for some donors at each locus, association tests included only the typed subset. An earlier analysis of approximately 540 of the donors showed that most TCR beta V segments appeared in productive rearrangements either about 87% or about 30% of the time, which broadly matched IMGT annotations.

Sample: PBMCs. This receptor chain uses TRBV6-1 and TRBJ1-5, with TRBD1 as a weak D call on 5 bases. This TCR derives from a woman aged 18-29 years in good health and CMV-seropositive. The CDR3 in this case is CASSESRTRAQHF. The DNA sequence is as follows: TGTGCCAGCAGTGAAAGTAGGACAAGAGCCCAGCATTTT.